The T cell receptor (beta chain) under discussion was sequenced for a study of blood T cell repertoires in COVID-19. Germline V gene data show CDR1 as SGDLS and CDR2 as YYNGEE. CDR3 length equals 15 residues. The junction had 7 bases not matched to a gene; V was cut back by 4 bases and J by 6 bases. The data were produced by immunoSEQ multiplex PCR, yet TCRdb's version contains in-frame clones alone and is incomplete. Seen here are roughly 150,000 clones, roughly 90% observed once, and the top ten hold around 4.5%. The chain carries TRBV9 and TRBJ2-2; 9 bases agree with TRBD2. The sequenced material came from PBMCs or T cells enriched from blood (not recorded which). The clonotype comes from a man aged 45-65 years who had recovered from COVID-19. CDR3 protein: CASSPASGAAGELFF. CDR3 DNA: TGTGCCAGCAGCCCCGCTAGCGGGGCCGCCGGGGAGCTGTTTTTT.